This T cell receptor (beta chain) was obtained from a study of cytomegalovirus exposure and HLA in healthy donors. A multiplex PCR was run with 60 Vbeta primers and 13 Jbeta primers. TCRdb's table, derived via immunoSEQ multiplex PCR, lists solely in-frame clones and lacks some. This specimen shows around 100,000 clones; the ten leading clones hold approximately 6.2%. Trimming removed 6 bases at V and 7 bases at J, with 13 bases between. The CDR3 totals 11 residues. Germline V CDR1 and CDR2: SQVTM, ANQGSEA. Sample: PBMCs. This clonotype was sampled from a man in his forties or fifties in good health and CMV-seropositive. The J gene is TRBJ2-7, the V gene TRBV29-1; D perhaps matches TRBD2 (5 bases). The CDR3: CSVPGVGEQYF. In DNA, the CDR3 is TGCAGCGTCCCCGGGGTGGGGGAGCAGTACTTC.